This T cell receptor beta chain originates from a study of blood T cell repertoires in COVID-19. V dropped 6 bases and J dropped 6 bases, with 7 bases sitting between them. Germline CDR1 MDHEN, CDR2 SYDVKM. The CDR3 sequence is 11 residues long. The protocol was immunoSEQ multiplex PCR, while the TCRdb copy is restricted to in-frame clones and leaves out a portion. The table shows 450,000 to 500,000 clones, with approximately 85% occurring only once. The TCR sequence derives from a human donor in a cohort sampled during active COVID-19. The sequenced material came from peripheral blood. The rearrangement joins TRBV28 to TRBJ2-3; unclear D gene. CDR3 DNA sequence: TGTGCCAGCAGCCTTTATGATACGCAGTATTTT. Translation gives CASSLYDTQYF.